The 25 T cell receptor beta chains in this list originate from one sample, sequenced in a study of identical twins. MiXCR was run by TCRdb on the 5' RACE reads, yielding one entry per CDR3 protein. The data hold 550,000 to 700,000 distinct CDR3 sequences, with around 9.6% observed a single time. These data were likewise used in another study, on yellow fever vaccine responses in identical twins.

The sequencing sample was made of PBMCs. The origin of the receptors is a woman aged 18-29 years in good health.

A few counts support this clonotype. This sequence joins TRBV29-1 and TRBJ2-2, with a tentative D call TRBD1 (7 bases). The CDR3 has 12 amino acids. The V end was cut by 7 bases, the J end by 6 bases, with 12 bases between. Germline CDR1 reads SQVTM; CDR2 reads ANQGSEA. The CDR3 here is CSATGEAGELFF. CDR3 nucleotide sequence: TGCAGCGCCACAGGGGAGGCCGGGGAGCTGTTTTTT.

The V gene is TRBV7-9, the J gene TRBJ2-1; 10 positions agree with TRBD1. The CDR3 has 17 amino acids. Germline CDR1 SEHNR, CDR2 FQNEAQ (reference sequence). J gave up 7 bases and V 0 bases, and 9 bases lay outside the gene matches. The CDR3 reads CASSLATGGAGSNEQFF. CDR3 DNA: TGTGCCAGCAGCTTAGCGACAGGGGGCGCTGGGTCGAATGAGCAGTTCTTC.

This clonotype was observed many times. The J gene is TRBJ1-4, the V gene TRBV7-6, with 11 bases matching TRBD1. This CDR3 has 14 amino acids. Germline CDR1 and CDR2: SGHVS and FNYEAQ. After removal of 5 bases from V and 10 bases from J, the junction contained 6 bases not matched to a gene. In DNA, the CDR3 is TGTGCCAGCAGCCTCGGGACAGGGGGTGGAAAACTGTTTTTT. It codes for CASSLGTGGGKLFF.

The chain recombines TRBV10-3 with TRBJ2-5; D possibly uses TRBD1 or TRBD2 (6 bases each). The CDR3 is 14 amino acids. The V end lost 2 bases, the J end lost 5 bases, and 12 bases lay between the germline ends. Germline V gives CDR1 ENHRY, CDR2 SYGVKD. This chain's CDR3 is CAISERTGTETQYF. CDR3 nucleotide sequence: TGTGCCATCAGTGAGCGCACAGGGACTGAGACCCAGTACTTC.

This clonotype has more than one count but fewer than ten. The chain combines TRBV6-2 or TRBV6-3 with TRBJ1-5; D remains ambiguous. The V end lost 6 bases, the J end lost 0 bases, and 12 bases lay between the germline ends. From germline, CDR1 is MNHEY and CDR2 SVGEGT. The CDR3 spans 15 residues. CDR3 region: CASRRDNLSNQPQHF. As DNA, the CDR3 is TGTGCCAGCAGGCGAGACAACCTTAGCAATCAGCCCCAGCATTTT.

This clonotype appeared a few times. J is TRBJ2-1 and V is TRBV2; TRBD1 aligns across 7 bases. The germline gives CDR1 SNHLY, CDR2 FYNNEI. Unmatched junction bases numbered 6, after V lost 2 bases and J lost 2 bases. CDR3 length equals 16 residues. The CDR3 sequence: CASSEMGQTTYNEQFF. CDR3 in DNA: TGTGCCAGCAGTGAAATGGGACAGACTACCTACAATGAGCAGTTCTTC.

The chain carries TRBV15 and TRBJ2-5, with 11 bases that match TRBD2. Trimming at V came to 0 bases and at J to 5 bases, leaving 8 bases not matched to a gene. The CDR3 extends over 17 amino acids. Germline V gene lookup returns CDR1 LNHNV and CDR2 YYDKDF (reference sequence). CDR3 loop: CATSRDRRLAGLETQYF. CDR3 nucleotide sequence: TGTGCCACCAGCAGAGATCGTCGACTAGCGGGATTGGAGACCCAGTACTTC. The whole variable domain, filled in from reference TRBV15 and TRBJ2-5, reads DAMVIQNPRYQVTQFGKPVTLSCSQTLNHNVMYWYQQKSSQAPKLLFHYYDKDFNNEADTPDNFQSRRPNTSFCFLDIRSPGLGDTAMYLCATSRDRRLAGLETQYFGPGTRLLVL.

V gene TRBV12-3 or TRBV12-4 combines with J gene TRBJ2-3, with 10 bases fitting TRBD2. CDR3 size: 18 residues. J gave up 2 bases and V 2 bases, and 10 bases lay outside the gene matches. Written as DNA, the CDR3 is TGTGCCAGCAGTTTAATAGCGGGAGGACCCATAACCACAGATACGCAGTATTTT. Its protein is CASSLIAGGPITTDTQYF.

V usage is TRBV20-1 and J usage is TRBJ2-5, with 9 bases fitting TRBD2. After removal of 3 bases from V and 1 base from J, the junction contained 6 bases not matched to a gene. CDR1 and CDR2 (germline): DFQATT, SNEGSKA (reference sequence). This CDR3 spans 15 amino acids. CDR3 region: CSARALAGLQETQYF. CDR3 nucleotide sequence: TGCAGTGCTAGGGCTCTAGCGGGGCTCCAAGAGACCCAGTACTTC.

This clonotype was recorded many times. The chain joins TRBV29-1 to TRBJ2-7; D may correspond to TRBD1 or TRBD2 (6 bases each). CDR1 is SQVTM and CDR2 is ANQGSEA in the germline V gene. The CDR3 totals 14 residues. V was clipped by 0 bases and J by 2 bases, with 11 bases between them. The CDR3 region is CSVEDSGGPYEQYF. In DNA, the CDR3 is TGCAGCGTTGAAGACAGTGGGGGGCCCTACGAGCAGTACTTC.

The V and J genes are TRBV12-3 or TRBV12-4 and TRBJ2-7; no clear D. The CDR3 is made up of 14 amino acids. Deletions cut 1 base from V and 2 bases from J, with 9 bases between. The CDR3 DNA sequence: TGTGCCAGCAGTTTAGGGGCCAGTCCCTACGAGCAGTACTTC. This gives the protein CASSLGASPYEQYF.

This clonotype was counted many times. The V call is TRBV20-1, the J call TRBJ1-1, with D hard to call. The germline V and J ends were trimmed by 0 bases and 0 bases, with 8 bases remaining between them. CDR1 and CDR2 from the germline V gene are DFQATT and SNEGSKA (reference sequence). The CDR3 runs to 14 residues. CDR3 nucleotide sequence: TGCAGTGCTAGAGATGCCAATATGAACACTGAAGCTTTCTTT. It is translated as CSARDANMNTEAFF.

The chain has TRBV9 and TRBJ1-1, with 7 bases identical to TRBD1. Germline V gene sequence: CDR1 SGDLS, CDR2 YYNGEE. CDR3 length: 16 residues. V was pared by 0 bases and J by 0 bases, with 5 bases of the junction left unmatched. This CDR3 reads CASSVGDSYLNTEAFF. CDR3 nucleotide sequence: TGTGCCAGCAGCGTAGGGGACAGCTACTTGAACACTGAAGCTTTCTTT.

V gene TRBV18 combines with J gene TRBJ2-1; D gene ambiguous. The length of the CDR3 is 13 residues. The germline V and J ends were trimmed by 9 bases and 4 bases, with 13 bases remaining between them. The germline V gene has CDR1 KGHSH and CDR2 LQKENI. The CDR3 region is CASSFALYNEQFF. The CDR3 DNA reads as TGTGCCAGTTCATTCGCCTTATACAATGAGCAGTTCTTC.

This clonotype has a count of ten or more. The chain uses TRBV7-2 and TRBJ2-7; D remains unclear. The CDR3 has 13 amino acids. Trimming took off 1 base at V and 3 bases at J, with 7 bases between the two ends. Looked up from germline, CDR1 is SGHTA and CDR2 is FQGNSA. The CDR3 spells CASSLGGIYEQYF. The DNA of the CDR3 is TGTGCCAGCAGCTTAGGAGGAATCTACGAGCAGTACTTC.

This chain connects TRBV6-1 to TRBJ2-4, with D possibly TRBD1 on 6 matching bases. The CDR3 contains 14 residues. The V gene's germline CDR1 is MNHNS and CDR2 SASEGT. Trimming stripped 2 bases from V and 7 bases from J, with 12 bases between. Here the CDR3 DNA reads TGTGCCAGCAGTGAACGAGGAACAGGGAACATTCAGTACTTC. Protein product: CASSERGTGNIQYF.

This clonotype was counted only a few times. This chain connects TRBV7-6 to TRBJ1-2, with 7 bases matching TRBD1. CDR1 is SGHVS, CDR2 FNYEAQ, per germline. This CDR3 has 15 residues. Trimming took 5 bases from V and 1 from J; bases not matched to a gene: 7. This CDR3 reads CASSARDSLNYGYTF. The CDR3 nucleotides are TGTGCCAGCAGCGCCCGGGACAGCCTTAACTATGGCTACACCTTC.

The V gene is TRBV18, the J gene TRBJ2-7; D gene unclear. CDR1 and CDR2 (germline): KGHSH, LQKENI. This CDR3 spans 14 amino acids. The V and J ends lost 0 bases and 2 bases respectively, with 8 bases between them. The CDR3 sequence: CASSPPVSPYEQYF. The CDR3 bases are TGTGCCAGCTCACCACCTGTCAGTCCCTACGAGCAGTACTTC.

The gene calls are TRBV27 and TRBJ2-2, with D hard to call. V shed 5 bases and J shed 1 base, with 11 bases lying between them. CDR1 is MNHEY, CDR2 SMNVEV, per germline (reference sequence). This CDR3 comprises 15 residues. CDR3 sequence (DNA): TGTGCCAGCAGTCCCAAGCTCCAGAACACCGGGGAGCTGTTTTTT. Amino acids: CASSPKLQNTGELFF.

V is TRBV6-5 and J is TRBJ2-1; D remains unclear. The CDR3 totals 14 residues. From germline, CDR1 is MNHEY and CDR2 SVGAGI. Trimming took off 2 bases at V and 1 base at J, with 6 bases between the two ends. CDR3 nucleotides: TGTGCCAGCAGTTACGCATGGTCCTACAATGAGCAGTTCTTC. Its translation is CASSYAWSYNEQFF.

In this sample, this clonotype turned up many times. The gene calls are TRBV6-2 or TRBV6-3 and TRBJ1-3; D not resolved. CDR3 length equals 14 residues. Germline V gives CDR1 MNHEY, CDR2 SVGEGT. The V and J ends lost 4 bases and 1 base respectively, with 8 bases between them. The CDR3 region has the DNA TGTGCCAGCAGTTTCAGGACGTCTGGAAACACCATATATTTT. This encodes CASSFRTSGNTIYF.

This clonotype turned up a few times. CDR3 sequence reads: CSASRLAGGPDEQYF. The CDR3 bases are TGCAGTGCTAGTAGGCTAGCGGGGGGGCCGGACGAGCAGTACTTC. The chain recombines TRBV20-1 with TRBJ2-7; 12 nucleotides match TRBD2. CDR3 length equals 15 residues. V was clipped by 3 bases and J by 5 bases; unmatched bases: 8. Germline CDR1 DFQATT, CDR2 SNEGSKA (reference sequence).

This clonotype was picked up many times. The chain has TRBV6-1 and TRBJ1-1, with 10 bases identical to TRBD1. V gave up 5 bases and J gave up 3 bases; unmatched junction bases: 6. The CDR3 has 15 amino acids. Germline V gene lookup returns CDR1 MNHNS and CDR2 SASEGT. CDR3 in amino acids: CASSKPGTGDTEAFF. In nucleotides, the CDR3 is TGTGCCAGCAGTAAGCCCGGGACAGGGGACACTGAAGCTTTCTTT.

There are a few counts of this clonotype. The gene calls are TRBV12-3 or TRBV12-4 and TRBJ2-1; 9 bases are shared with TRBD2. The junction had 16 bases not matched to a gene; V was cut back by 11 bases and J by 5 bases. The CDR3 is 16 residues long. The CDR3 is CASRNSLAGRDNEQFF. CDR3 bases: TGTGCCTCCCGTAATTCTCTAGCGGGGCGAGACAATGAGCAGTTCTTC.

In its sample, this clonotype was seen many times. The chain carries TRBV14 and TRBJ2-1, with a possible D match to TRBD2 (5 bases). Germline-derived CDR1 and CDR2 are SGHDN and FVKESK. Deletions cut 3 bases from V and 7 bases from J, with 10 bases between. The CDR3 spans 13 residues. The CDR3 region is CASSHVPGNEQFF. In DNA, the CDR3 is TGTGCCAGCAGCCATGTTCCGGGGAATGAGCAGTTCTTC.